The 10 T cell receptor beta chains in this list originate from one sample, sequenced in a study of blood T cell repertoires in COVID-19. Here immunoSEQ multiplex PCR was the method, and the copy in TCRdb shows in-frame clones only, minus some. Of approximately 110,000 clones listed, 70% to 85% were seen once; the top ten hold around a fifth. Sample: peripheral blood. Receptors were obtained from a man in his sixties or seventies with active or convalescent COVID-19.

The chain has TRBV7-9 and TRBJ1-6; D not certain. Trimming stripped 1 base from V and 6 bases from J, with 7 bases between. CDR3 size: 14 residues. Germline V gives CDR1 SEHNR, CDR2 FQNEAQ (reference sequence). DNA for the CDR3: TGTGCCAGCAGCTTAGTGGGCAGTAATTCACCCCTCCACTTT. Translation gives CASSLVGSNSPLHF.

The V gene is TRBV6-5, the J gene TRBJ1-1, with 7 bases identical to TRBD1. V shed 6 bases, J shed 1 base, and the junction held 2 bases outside the gene matches. The germline V gene encodes CDR1 MNHEY and CDR2 SVGAGI. The CDR3 has 13 residues. The CDR3 nucleotides are TGTGCCAGCAGGGGACAGACGAACACTGAAGCTTTCTTT. This gives the protein CASRGQTNTEAFF.

This chain uses TRBV9 with TRBJ1-4; 7 bases match TRBD1. CDR3 length equals 15 residues. The trim removed 4 bases at V and 3 bases at J, leaving 6 bases unmatched. Germline V lookup: CDR1 SGDLS, CDR2 YYNGEE. This chain's CDR3 is CASSIQTGANEKLFF. The CDR3 DNA follows: TGTGCCAGCAGCATCCAAACAGGGGCTAATGAAAAACTGTTTTTT.

J is TRBJ2-6 and V is TRBV6-2 or TRBV6-3; TRBD1 is a possible D gene (5 bases). The length of the CDR3 is 19 residues. Per the germline V gene, CDR1 is MNHEY and CDR2 is SVGEGT. V was shortened by 2 bases and J by 1 base, with 18 bases between the two germline ends. In nucleotides, the CDR3 is TGTGCCAGCAGTTACCCTAACGGACATGACCCATCTGGGGCCAACGTCCTGACTTTC. This gives the protein CASSYPNGHDPSGANVLTF.

This chain joins TRBV18 and TRBJ2-1, with TRBD2 matching over 7 bases. The V gene end was trimmed by 3 bases and the J gene end by 1 base; junction bases not matched to a gene: 12. Germline CDR1 is KGHSH and CDR2 is LQKENI. The CDR3 loop spans 18 amino acids. CDR3 nucleotide sequence: TGTGCCAGCTCACCCCTCCCACTAGCGTCCGCATCCTACAATGAGCAGTTCTTC. Translation: CASSPLPLASASYNEQFF.

The chain couples TRBV3-1 (or the pseudogene TRBV3-2) to TRBJ2-2, with 12 bases lining up with TRBD2. Germline values: CDR1 LGHDT, CDR2 YNNKEL (reference sequence). The V gene end was trimmed by 4 bases and the J gene end by 4 bases; junction bases not matched to a gene: 4. CDR3 length: 16 amino acids. CDR3 in amino acids: CASSLGLAGSTGELFF. The CDR3 nucleotides are TGTGCCAGCAGCCTCGGACTAGCGGGGTCCACCGGGGAGCTGTTTTTT.

The chain uses TRBV12-3 or TRBV12-4 and TRBJ1-5; D call uncertain. V shed 6 bases and J shed 4 bases, with 7 bases lying between them. This CDR3 spans 12 amino acids. CDR3 coding DNA: TGTGCCAGCAGGCAGGAAAATCAGCCCCAGCATTTT. As protein: CASRQENQPQHF.

V usage is TRBV3-1 (or the pseudogene TRBV3-2) and J usage is TRBJ1-1, with a possible D match to TRBD1 (6 bases). The CDR3 spans 13 residues. V lost 2 bases to trimming and J lost 5 bases, with 9 bases between them. Germline CDR1 reads LGHDT; CDR2 reads YNNKEL (reference sequence). The CDR3 region is CASSQQGLTEAFF. The CDR3 bases are TGTGCCAGCAGCCAACAGGGGCTAACTGAAGCTTTCTTT.

The chain carries TRBV24-1 and TRBJ1-5; D remains unclear. The CDR3 loop spans 14 amino acids. V was cut by 3 bases and J by 6 bases, with 11 bases left in between. From germline, CDR1 is KGHDR and CDR2 SFDVKD. The CDR3: CATSDGGVGQPQHF. The CDR3 DNA sequence: TGTGCCACCAGTGATGGCGGGGTCGGTCAGCCCCAGCATTTT.

This chain connects TRBV5-1 to TRBJ2-7; TRBD1 is a possible D gene (5 bases). Germline lookup yields CDR1 SGHRS and CDR2 YFSETQ. CDR3 length equals 12 residues. The ends were cut back, 4 bases at V and 5 bases at J, with 10 bases in the middle. The CDR3 DNA reads TGCGCCAGCAGCCCAGGGTTAAACGAGCAGTACTTC. It codes for CASSPGLNEQYF.